Sequencing of this T cell receptor beta chain was carried out in a study of T cells in Graves' hyperthyroidism and ophthalmopathy. Germline CDR1 reads PRHDT; CDR2 reads FYEKMQ (reference sequence). This CDR3 region has 14 residues. Trimming took off 1 base at V and 8 bases at J, with 12 bases between the two ends. RNA transcripts yielded amplified TCR beta CDR3 regions. The HTBI set primed first-round TCR CDR3 RT-PCR. TCRdb reprocessed the multiplex PCR reads with MiXCR, giving one entry per CDR3 protein. The table lists about 770,000 distinct CDR3 sequences, 18% of them singletons. This clonotype was counted at least ten times.

The chain joins TRBV13 to TRBJ1-3; a weak D match, TRBD1 (5 bases). The sequenced material came from blood. The origin of this receptor is a woman in her forties or fifties with Graves' hyperthyroidism that later progressed to Graves' ophthalmopathy. The CDR3 protein is CASSLAGRADTIYF. As DNA, the CDR3 is TGTGCCAGCAGCTTAGCGGGCAGGGCTGACACCATATATTTT.